This T cell receptor (beta chain) stems from a study of shared clonotypes between healthy human individuals. CD45RO-negative, CCR7-positively selected cells formed the naive CD8 fraction, excluding terminally differentiated effector memory CD45RA+ cells. The input for sorted-subset replicate PCRs was 200 ng DNA, tens of thousands of T cell genomes. Method: immunoSEQ multiplex PCR; TCRdb's copy keeps in-frame clones and lacks some. The sample includes about 2 million clones, about 94% of them seen just once. CDR1 and CDR2 from the germline V gene are SGHNT and YENEEA. The CDR3 runs to 12 residues. With 6 bases removed from V and 7 bases from J, the gap between germline ends came to 12 bases.

The chain is built from TRBV11-3 and TRBJ1-1; D is uncertain. What was sequenced was naive CD8+ T cells sorted from blood. The TCR was taken from a man younger than 30 in good health. The CDR3 region is CASSYPGSEAFF. CDR3 sequence (DNA): TGTGCCAGCAGTTACCCAGGAAGTGAAGCTTTCTTT.